This passage covers 27 T cell receptor beta chains from one sample sequenced in a study of metastatic and nonmetastatic thyroid tumors. MiXCR reprocessed the PCR reads for TCRdb. The table shows around 5,000 clones, with approximately 19% occurring only once. Thyroid surgery took place with no prior treatment in any patient. The sample comprised adjacent normal tissue. These receptors originate from a female donor with papillary thyroid cancer or a benign thyroid nodule (not recorded which). Some clones in this sample may be carry-over from other donors' samples.

The sample holds a few counts of this clone. The V call is TRBV20-1, the J call TRBJ2-7, with 7 bases matching TRBD2. V was pared by 0 bases and J by 0 bases, with 2 bases of the junction left unmatched. Germline CDR1 DFQATT, CDR2 SNEGSKA (reference sequence). There are 14 residues in the CDR3. The CDR3 is CSAREAGDSYEQYF. The CDR3 DNA follows: TGCAGTGCTAGAGAGGCGGGAGACTCCTACGAGCAGTACTTC.

This clone was recorded at least ten times. The chain has TRBV9 and TRBJ2-5; D gene unclear. The CDR3 extends over 15 amino acids. Trimming cost V 4 bases and J 2 bases, with 15 bases left between them. Germline assignment: CDR1 SGDLS and CDR2 YYNGEE. The CDR3 protein is CASSPSIHEQETQYF. CDR3 DNA: TGTGCCAGCAGCCCCTCCATACACGAACAAGAGACCCAGTACTTC.

This clone is judged medium-sized. The CDR3 region is CASSGGRTEAFF. The CDR3 coding sequence is TGTGCCAGCAGTGGGGGTAGGACTGAAGCTTTCTTT. The chain recombines TRBV25-1 with TRBJ1-1; D gene ambiguous. The CDR3 has 12 residues. Trimming took 4 bases from V and 5 from J, leaving 8 bases between them. Per germline, CDR1 MGHDK and CDR2 SYGVNS.

This clone is termed large. Here the CDR3 reads CASSVQDTYEQYF. The CDR3 DNA follows: TGTGCCAGCAGCGTGCAGGACACCTACGAGCAGTACTTC. The V gene is TRBV6-1, the J gene TRBJ2-7, with D perhaps TRBD1 (5 bases). This CDR3 contains 13 residues. The V gene lost 6 bases and the J gene lost 2 bases, with 11 bases spanning the gap. Germline CDR1 is MNHNS and CDR2 is SASEGT.

This clone showed up many times. V gene TRBV9 combines with J gene TRBJ2-1, with D perhaps matching TRBD1 or TRBD2 (6 bases each). The CDR3 covers 14 residues. CDR1 SGDLS and CDR2 YYNGEE come from the germline V gene. The V end lost 1 base, the J end lost 4 bases, and 9 bases lay between the germline ends. CDR3 in DNA: TGTGCCAGCAGCGTAACAGGGACTTACAATGAGCAGTTCTTC. Translation: CASSVTGTYNEQFF.

This clone was seen more than once but under ten times. The CDR3 sequence is CASSPQRGGRETQYF. The DNA of the CDR3 is TGTGCCAGCAGCCCGCAGCGGGGGGGCCGAGAGACCCAGTACTTC. V usage is TRBV28 and J usage is TRBJ2-5; 10 bases fit TRBD2. The germline V gene encodes CDR1 MDHEN and CDR2 SYDVKM. J gave up 4 bases and V 6 bases, and 8 bases lay outside the gene matches. The CDR3 sequence is 15 residues long.

The rearrangement joins TRBV6-1 to TRBJ2-7; the D is unclear. The germline V and J ends were trimmed by 6 bases and 2 bases, with 14 bases remaining between them. The CDR3 spans 14 residues. Germline V gene data show CDR1 as MNHNS and CDR2 as SASEGT. The CDR3 reads CASRRGTRTYEQYV. The CDR3 DNA reads TGTGCCAGCAGGCGTGGAACAAGAACCTACGAGCAGTACGTC.

This clone was counted a few times. This chain's CDR3 is CASILVDRGLNGELFF. The CDR3 DNA reads as TGTGCCAGCATCCTGGTGGACAGGGGGCTTAACGGGGAGCTGTTTTTT. The chain carries TRBV28 and TRBJ2-2; 11 nucleotides agree with TRBD1. V lost 7 bases and J lost 7; bases outside the gene matches: 11. Germline assignment: CDR1 MDHEN and CDR2 SYDVKM. The CDR3 spans 16 residues.

With regard to this clone: One end of the junction fails to match germline, which may point to a read error. The genes are TRBV9 and TRBJ2-5; 9 nucleotides agree with TRBD1. Germline values: CDR1 SGDLS, CDR2 YYNGEE. This CDR3 has 15 amino acids. CDR3 residues: CASRVATGGRETQYF. CDR3 nucleotide sequence: TGTGCAAGCAGAGTAGCTACAGGGGGCAGGGAGACCCAGTACTTC.

V and J are TRBV12-3 or TRBV12-4 and TRBJ1-1, with a tentative D call TRBD1 (5 bases). Trimming pared 4 bases from V and 2 bases from J, leaving 11 bases between. The CDR3 consists of 14 residues. The CDR3 reads CASSYLQVNTEAFF. In nucleotides, the CDR3 is TGTGCCAGCAGTTACTTACAGGTAAACACTGAAGCTTTCTTT.

The V and J genes are TRBV20-1 and TRBJ2-7; TRBD1 aligns across 9 bases. The V and J ends lost 4 bases and 3 bases, in that order; junction bases with no gene match: 7. This CDR3 has 14 residues. CDR1 DFQATT and CDR2 SNEGSKA come from the germline V gene (reference sequence). The CDR3 DNA follows: TGCAGTGCTAAACCTGGGACAGGGTTCTACGAGCAGTACTTC. Translated: CSAKPGTGFYEQYF.

This sequence joins TRBV6-5 and TRBJ1-2; D is possibly TRBD1 (5 bases). CDR1 and CDR2 from the germline V gene are MNHEY and SVGAGI. V lost 2 bases and J lost 4, with 8 bases in between. The length of the CDR3 is 13 residues. CDR3 nucleotides: TGTGCCAGCAGTTACAGGGGCTTCTATGGCTACACCTTC. It translates to CASSYRGFYGYTF.

This clone came up many times. The genes are TRBV5-4 and TRBJ1-6, with D unresolved. The CDR3 spans 17 residues. Germline lookup yields CDR1 SGHNT and CDR2 YYREEE (reference sequence). V lost 2 bases and J lost 4, with 16 bases in between. This CDR3 is CASSFAGPRLYNSPLHF. The CDR3 DNA reads as TGTGCCAGCAGCTTTGCCGGCCCTCGGTTATATAATTCACCCCTCCACTTT.

This clone was observed a few times. This rearrangement joins TRBV6-4 to TRBJ1-1; 9 bases match TRBD1. This CDR3 comprises 21 residues. CDR1 and CDR2 (germline): MRHNA, SNTAGT. V was pared by 5 bases and J by 4 bases, with 26 bases of the junction left unmatched. CDR3 in amino acids: CASSRQSEEGSSYRGLTEAFF. In nucleotides, the CDR3 is TGTGCCAGCAGTCGCCAATCAGAGGAGGGCAGCTCCTACAGGGGGCTCACTGAAGCTTTCTTT.

In this sample, this clone is medium-sized (0.01 to 0.1%). J is TRBJ1-6 and V is TRBV20-1; D is unresolved. The CDR3 has 14 residues. Germline-derived CDR1 and CDR2 are DFQATT and SNEGSKA (reference sequence). V was cut by 6 bases and J by 7 bases, with 16 bases left in between. CDR3 in DNA: TGCAGTGCCGATCCTCGACTCGTGAATTCACCCCTCCACTTT. It is translated as CSADPRLVNSPLHF.

The rearrangement joins TRBV27 to TRBJ1-1; 7 nucleotides align to TRBD1. The CDR3 is 13 amino acids. With 6 bases clipped from V and 4 bases from J, the junction kept 5 bases outside the gene matches. Germline CDR1 and CDR2: MNHEY and SMNVEV (reference sequence). In DNA, the CDR3 is TGTGCCAGCAGACACAGGGGTATCACTGAAGCTTTCTTT. Translation: CASRHRGITEAFF.

This clone was observed a few times. A read error may account for a junction end that differs from germline. The V call is TRBV12-3 or TRBV12-4, the J call TRBJ1-2, with D possibly being TRBD1 (5 bases). CDR3 length equals 15 residues. The CDR3 nucleotides are TGTGCCGGCAGTCGTACCGGGGGGGATAACTATTGCTACACCTTC. Protein sequence: CAGSRTGGDNYCYTF.

This clone is categorized as medium-sized (0.01 to 0.1%). CDR3 bases: TGTGCCACCAGTGATTCCCGGGACAGGGGCTCCTACGAGCAGTACTTC. Protein product: CATSDSRDRGSYEQYF. The rearrangement joins TRBV24-1 to TRBJ2-7; TRBD1 agrees at 10 bases. The germline V gene has CDR1 KGHDR and CDR2 SFDVKD. This CDR3 has 16 amino acids. Trimming at V came to 2 bases and at J to 0 bases, leaving 3 bases not matched to a gene.

This clone is categorized as medium-sized. The chain combines TRBV24-1 with TRBJ2-2, with 11 bases that match TRBD1. Germline loops: CDR1 KGHDR, CDR2 SFDVKD. V was pared by 2 bases and J by 6 bases, with 10 bases of the junction left unmatched. CDR3 length equals 18 residues. CDR3 region: CATSDYFGGQGVSGELFF. CDR3 DNA: TGTGCCACCAGTGATTACTTCGGGGGACAGGGGGTATCCGGGGAGCTGTTTTTT.

The chain links TRBV20-1 to TRBJ2-7; no firm D call. V dropped 3 bases and J dropped 5 bases, with 5 bases sitting between them. This CDR3 has 10 residues. The V gene's germline CDR1 is DFQATT and CDR2 SNEGSKA (reference sequence). The CDR3 reads CSASSNEQYF. Written as DNA, the CDR3 is TGCAGTGCTAGTAGTAACGAGCAGTACTTC.

V and J are TRBV29-1 and TRBJ1-2; D not resolved. This CDR3 is 14 amino acids long. Germline V CDR1 and CDR2: SQVTM, ANQGSEA. V lost 4 bases and J lost 6, with 18 bases in between. The CDR3 region is CSVVGTVWHDGYTF. CDR3 nucleotide sequence: TGCAGCGTTGTGGGTACAGTGTGGCATGATGGCTACACCTTC.

This clone occurred many times. The rearrangement joins TRBV5-4 to TRBJ1-1; D perhaps matches TRBD1 (6 bases). Per germline, CDR1 SGHNT and CDR2 YYREEE (reference sequence). The CDR3 covers 18 residues. Trimming removed 0 bases from V and 0 bases from J, with 18 bases in between. CDR3 coding DNA: TGTGCCAGCAGCTTGGGGGGTCGACGGGGGGCTTTGAACACTGAAGCTTTCTTT. It encodes CASSLGGRRGALNTEAFF.

Within the sample, this clone is large (0.1 to 1%). The rearrangement links TRBV6-5 to TRBJ2-3; D gene unclear. CDR3 size: 16 residues. Between the trimmed V and J ends, which lost 0 bases and 0 bases, there was a span of 10 bases. Germline CDR1 reads MNHEY; CDR2 reads SVGAGI. The CDR3 coding sequence is TGTGCCAGCAGTTACTCGACCATGGGGAGCACAGATACGCAGTATTTT. The encoded protein is CASSYSTMGSTDTQYF.

In its sample, this clone is large. This chain joins TRBV28 and TRBJ2-7; possible D gene TRBD1, 6 bases. The V end lost 7 bases, the J end lost 0 bases, and 16 bases lay between the germline ends. Germline V gene data show CDR1 as MDHEN and CDR2 as SYDVKM. This CDR3 is 15 amino acids long. The CDR3 DNA sequence: TGTGCCAGCAACCGCTCTGACAGGAGCTCCTACGAGCAGTACTTC. Encoded protein: CASNRSDRSSYEQYF.

This clone has a handful of counts. One end of the junction is discordant with germline, which a read error may explain. The chain couples TRBV19 to TRBJ1-6; perhaps TRBD1 as D (5 bases). Germline loops: CDR1 LNHDA, CDR2 SQIVND (reference sequence). The CDR3 is 13 residues long. CDR3 protein: CATADTYNSPLQF. The CDR3 DNA is TGTGCAACCGCGGACACGTATAATTCACCCCTCCAATTT.

By frequency in the sample, this clone is medium-sized. The chain couples TRBV5-8 to TRBJ1-2; D gene unclear. CDR1 is SGHTS, CDR2 YDEGEE, per germline. Trimming shortened V by 3 bases and J by 8 bases, and 14 bases separated the two germline ends. The CDR3 loop spans 13 amino acids. CDR3 residues: CASSWRLRGGYTF. CDR3 sequence (DNA): TGTGCCAGCAGCTGGAGACTTAGAGGAGGCTACACCTTC.

As for this clone: At one of its ends the junction is not consistent with the germline gene, which may arise from a read error. The rearrangement uses TRBV5-1 and TRBJ2-5; the D gene is possibly TRBD1 (5 bases). This CDR3 is built from 11 residues. Looked up from germline, CDR1 is SGHRS and CDR2 is YFSETQ. The CDR3 bases are TGCGCCAGCGGGCTTGCAGGGATCCAGCACTTC. It codes for CASGLAGIQHF.